These 27 T cell receptor beta chains were sequenced from one sample in a study of blood T cell repertoires in COVID-19. Assay used: immunoSEQ multiplex PCR; TCRdb lists only in-frame clones, some missing. The sample records approximately 100,000 clones, just under 95% being singletons. Sequencing used peripheral blood. These receptors were obtained from a man in his sixties or seventies with acute or convalescent COVID-19.

The rearrangement joins TRBV12-5 to TRBJ1-5; no clear D. The V gene lost 1 base and the J gene lost 5 bases, with 15 bases spanning the gap. Germline lookup yields CDR1 LGHNT and CDR2 FRNRAP. This CDR3 region has 16 residues. CDR3 sequence reads: CASGLDGDRLDQPQHF. The CDR3 DNA is TGTGCTAGTGGTTTGGACGGAGACCGGTTAGATCAGCCCCAGCATTTT.

The gene calls are TRBV13 and TRBJ2-7; TRBD2 matches 8 bases. Trimming removed 7 bases from V and 1 base from J; junction bases left unmatched: 9. CDR3 size: 15 residues. Looked up from germline, CDR1 is PRHDT and CDR2 is FYEKMQ (reference sequence). DNA of the CDR3: TGTGCCAGCACCTCGAGCGGGGGTGCATCCTACGAGCAGTACTTC. Its translation: CASTSSGGASYEQYF.

The chain employs TRBV4-1 and TRBJ2-1, with 10 bases matching TRBD1. The V gene's germline CDR1 is MGHRA and CDR2 YSYEKL. This CDR3 region has 15 residues. Trimming cost V 3 bases and J 6 bases; bases outside gene matches: 5. DNA of the CDR3: TGCGCCAGCAGCCACACCGGGACAGGGGTCAATGAGCAGTTCTTC. Its translation: CASSHTGTGVNEQFF.

This CDR3 reads CASTRDREGTQYF. In nucleotides, the CDR3 is TGTGCCAGCACCAGGGACAGGGAGGGGACCCAGTACTTC. This chain uses TRBV3-1 (or the pseudogene TRBV3-2) with TRBJ2-5; 9 bases map to TRBD1. V gave up 7 bases and J gave up 7 bases; unmatched junction bases: 7. The CDR3 spans 13 residues. Looked up from germline, CDR1 is LGHDT and CDR2 is YNNKEL (reference sequence).

About this clone: This CDR3 is also generated by other DNA sequences in the sample. DNA of the CDR3: TGCGCCAGCAGCTTGGCGCGGGGTTCCTACAATGAGCAGTTCTTC. Protein sequence: CASSLARGSYNEQFF. This chain connects TRBV5-1 to TRBJ2-1; D is perhaps TRBD2 (6 bases). V lost 0 bases and J lost 1, with 8 bases in between. CDR1 and CDR2 (germline): SGHRS, YFSETQ. The CDR3 consists of 15 residues.

The V gene is TRBV5-8, the J gene TRBJ1-5; D unresolved. Germline V gene lookup returns CDR1 SGHTS and CDR2 YDEGEE. This CDR3 is 13 amino acids long. The ends were cut back, 0 bases at V and 7 bases at J, with 8 bases in the middle. This CDR3 is CASSLGLGQPQHF. CDR3 bases: TGTGCCAGCAGCTTGGGGCTAGGCCAGCCCCAGCATTTT.

V and J are TRBV6-6 and TRBJ1-1, with 7 bases matching TRBD1. The junction had 8 bases not matched to a gene; V was cut back by 2 bases and J by 2 bases. The CDR3 spans 16 residues. Germline-derived CDR1 and CDR2 are MNHNY and SVGAGI (reference sequence). CDR3 sequence reads: CASSYPQTGTNTEAFF. Written as DNA, the CDR3 is TGTGCCAGCAGTTACCCCCAGACAGGGACTAACACTGAAGCTTTCTTT.

V gene TRBV5-1 combines with J gene TRBJ2-7; TRBD1 agrees at 9 bases. Looked up from germline, CDR1 is SGHRS and CDR2 is YFSETQ. Losses at the gene ends were 4 bases for V and 5 bases for J; bases not matched to a gene: 7. The CDR3 is 14 residues long. The CDR3 region has the DNA TGCGCCAGCAGCACCGGGACAGGGTTCGACGAGCAGTACTTC. Translation: CASSTGTGFDEQYF.

J is TRBJ1-5 and V is TRBV6-9; TRBD1 is a possible D gene (6 bases). Germline CDR1 is MNHGY and CDR2 is SVAAGI. The CDR3 length is 14 residues. Trimming took off 6 bases at V and 1 base at J, with 10 bases between the two ends. The CDR3 loop is CASRPQGSNQPQHF. CDR3 DNA: TGTGCCAGCAGACCGCAGGGGAGCAATCAGCCCCAGCATTTT.

The CDR3 region has the DNA TGTGCCAGCAGCCACCAGACAGGGTGGGACTATGGCTACACCTTC. Translation gives CASSHQTGWDYGYTF. The chain joins TRBV3-1 (or the pseudogene TRBV3-2) to TRBJ1-2, with 7 bases fitting TRBD1. This CDR3 is built from 15 residues. The trim removed 3 bases at V and 3 bases at J, leaving 7 bases unmatched. Germline V lookup: CDR1 LGHDT, CDR2 YNNKEL (reference sequence).

This rearrangement joins TRBV6-5 to TRBJ2-1; 9 positions match TRBD1. The CDR3 spans 15 residues. V dropped 1 base and J dropped 5; count of bases not matched to a gene: 3. The V gene's germline CDR1 is MNHEY and CDR2 SVGAGI. The CDR3 DNA reads as TGTGCCAGCAGTTACTGGACAGGGGCCAACAATGAGCAGTTCTTC. It is translated as CASSYWTGANNEQFF.

The chain joins TRBV14 to TRBJ2-1; no definite D call. This CDR3 spans 14 amino acids. Trimming stripped 2 bases from V and 8 bases from J, with 13 bases between. The germline V gene encodes CDR1 SGHDN and CDR2 FVKESK. The CDR3, as DNA: TGTGCCAGCAGCCAAAATGGGCGCCCCGATGAGCAGTTCTTC. Its protein is CASSQNGRPDEQFF. Looking up the rest from reference TRBV14 and TRBJ2-1 gives the full variable domain: EAGVTQFPSHSVIEKGQTVTLRCDPISGHDNLYWYRRVMGKEIKFLLHFVKESKQDESGMPNNRFLAERTGGTYSTLKVQPAELEDSGVYFCASSQNGRPDEQFFGPGTRLTVL.

This clone has a single count. CDR3 in amino acids: CASSGGTGRFWEQFF. The CDR3 DNA reads as TGTGCCAGCAGTGGCGGGACAGGGAGGTTTTGGGAGCAGTTCTTC. The V and J genes are TRBV27 and TRBJ2-1; TRBD1 matches at 9 bases. This CDR3 has 15 residues. Germline CDR1 reads MNHEY; CDR2 reads SMNVEV (reference sequence). V dropped 5 bases and J dropped 10; count of bases not matched to a gene: 12.

The rearrangement joins TRBV19 to TRBJ2-2; possible D gene TRBD2, 6 bases. Germline assignment: CDR1 LNHDA and CDR2 SQIVND (reference sequence). The CDR3 has 14 amino acids. The V end lost 5 bases, the J end lost 2 bases, and 9 bases lay between the germline ends. The CDR3, as DNA: TGTGCCAGTAGTCGCGGGACCAACACCGGGGAGCTGTTTTTT. Protein sequence: CASSRGTNTGELFF.

V and J are TRBV5-6 and TRBJ2-4, with 7 bases fitting TRBD1. The CDR3 sequence is 15 residues long. The trim removed 4 bases at V and 3 bases at J, leaving 7 bases unmatched. The germline V gene has CDR1 SGHDT and CDR2 YYEEEE. The chain's CDR3 is CASSPDRVGKNIQYF. In DNA, the CDR3 is TGTGCCAGCAGCCCTGACAGGGTGGGCAAAAACATTCAGTACTTC.

This rearrangement joins TRBV6-6 to TRBJ1-2; a possible D gene is TRBD1 (6 bases). Trimming shortened V by 9 bases and J by 8 bases, and 16 bases separated the two germline ends. The V gene's germline CDR1 is MNHNY and CDR2 SVGAGI (reference sequence). This CDR3 is built from 12 residues. CDR3 in amino acids: CASGIQGRGYTF. CDR3 bases: TGTGCCAGTGGAATACAGGGTAGAGGCTACACCTTC.

This chain joins TRBV5-1 and TRBJ1-2; TRBD1 aligns across 8 bases. Per germline, CDR1 SGHRS and CDR2 YFSETQ. V dropped 4 bases and J dropped 11; count of bases not matched to a gene: 13. This CDR3 has 14 amino acids. In DNA, the CDR3 is TGCGCCAGCAGCCAAGAGGACAGGGTCGGAGGTTACACCTTC. Protein sequence: CASSQEDRVGGYTF.

The rearrangement joins TRBV21-1 to TRBJ2-1; the D segment call TRBD2 is taken from the table without a DNA check. TRBV21-1 is labeled a pseudogene. The CDR3 sequence is 11 residues long. Written as DNA, the CDR3 is TGTGCCAGCAGACTATACAATGAGCAGTTCTTC. Its protein is CASRLYNEQFF.

This chain links TRBV11-2 with TRBJ2-3, with a possible D match to TRBD2 (5 bases). V was pared by 4 bases and J by 2 bases, with 10 bases between. Per the germline V gene, CDR1 is SGHAT and CDR2 is FQNNGV. The CDR3 length is 14 residues. The CDR3 DNA follows: TGTGCCAGCAGCTCTAGACTAACCACAGATACGCAGTATTTT. Protein: CASSSRLTTDTQYF.

The chain uses TRBV5-1 and TRBJ1-1; D gene uncertain. The CDR3 is made up of 13 amino acids. V was pared by 1 base and J by 1 base, with 5 bases between. Per germline, CDR1 SGHRS and CDR2 YFSETQ. The CDR3 bases are TGCGCCAGCAGCTTGCGGGGGAACACTGAAGCTTTCTTT. Translation: CASSLRGNTEAFF. Combining the CDR3 with reference TRBV5-1 and TRBJ1-1 gives the whole variable domain KAGVTQTPRYLIKTRGQQVTLSCSPISGHRSVSWYQQTPGQGLQFLFEYFSETQRNKGNFPGRFSGRQFSNSRSEMNVSTLELGDSALYLCASSLRGNTEAFFGQGTRLTVV.

This chain uses TRBV7-2 with TRBJ2-5, with 7 bases matching TRBD2. J lost 0 bases, V lost 4 bases, and 5 bases had no gene match. Germline CDR1 and CDR2: SGHTA and FQGNSA. The CDR3 is 15 amino acids. The CDR3 protein is CASSYQRGHQETQYF. CDR3 sequence (DNA): TGTGCCAGCAGCTACCAGCGGGGTCACCAAGAGACCCAGTACTTC.

The CDR3 DNA reads TGTGCCAGCAGCCCGACACAGGGTGACACCGGGGAGCTGTTTTTT. It encodes CASSPTQGDTGELFF. The V call is TRBV11-3, the J call TRBJ2-2; tentative D call: TRBD1 (6 bases). In germline, CDR1 is SGHNT, CDR2 YENEEA. This CDR3 contains 15 residues. V lost 5 bases to trimming and J lost 3 bases, with 13 bases between them.

The chain links TRBV7-8 to TRBJ1-2; maybe TRBD1 (5 bases). V was pared by 0 bases and J by 8 bases, with 22 bases between. Germline CDR1 SGHVS, CDR2 FQNEAQ. CDR3 length equals 17 residues. CDR3 DNA: TGTGCCAGCAGCTTAGCGGGTAGTGAAGGGGCCAGAAGAGGCTACACCTTC. Amino acids: CASSLAGSEGARRGYTF.

The rearrangement links TRBV5-8 to TRBJ1-6; D is unclear. V lost 0 bases and J 6 bases, leaving 10 bases between the germline ends. In germline, CDR1 is SGHTS, CDR2 YDEGEE. CDR3 length: 15 amino acids. DNA of the CDR3: TGTGCCAGCAGCTTGGCCCGGCGGTCTAATTCACCCCTCCACTTT. The encoded protein is CASSLARRSNSPLHF.

This clone was observed a handful of times. The J gene is TRBJ1-5, the V gene TRBV19; 7 bases map to TRBD1. Germline lookup yields CDR1 LNHDA and CDR2 SQIVND (reference sequence). The CDR3 covers 18 residues. The junction had 14 bases not matched to a gene; V was cut back by 3 bases and J by 3 bases. The CDR3 DNA reads as TGTGCCAGTAGTATCAGGGGGACAGCAAGGACCACCAATCAGCCCCAGCATTTT. Residues: CASSIRGTARTTNQPQHF.

The V gene is TRBV5-1, the J gene TRBJ2-6, with D perhaps matching TRBD1 (5 bases). CDR3 size: 16 residues. Looked up from germline, CDR1 is SGHRS and CDR2 is YFSETQ. Trimming stripped 3 bases from V and 2 bases from J, with 12 bases between. DNA for the CDR3: TGCGCCAGCAGCTCACCCTCAGGGACTGGGGCCAACGTCCTGACTTTC. Translating gives CASSSPSGTGANVLTF.

The chain has TRBV15 and TRBJ1-4, with 8 bases matching TRBD1. The CDR3 length is 16 residues. Germline V lookup: CDR1 LNHNV, CDR2 YYDKDF (reference sequence). With 1 base clipped from V and 1 base from J, the junction kept 2 bases outside the gene matches. CDR3: CATSRVRGRTNEKLFF. For the CDR3, the DNA is TGTGCCACCAGCAGAGTCAGGGGGCGAACTAATGAAAAACTGTTTTTT.